The 4 T cell receptor beta chains given below trace back to one sample, sequenced in a study of T cells in Graves' hyperthyroidism and ophthalmopathy. RNA transcripts were the template for amplifying TCR beta CDR3 regions. RT-PCR in the first round (using the HTBI primer set) targeted the TCR CDR3. Each CDR3 protein gets one entry after TCRdb re-called the multiplex PCR reads with MiXCR. The table includes 550,000 to 800,000 distinct CDR3 sequences, 17% detected once. The sequenced sample was blood. The receptors stem from a man aged 45-60 years with Graves' hyperthyroidism.

This clonotype was counted between two and nine times. The chain carries TRBV10-3 and TRBJ2-1, with D possibly TRBD2 on 5 matching bases. The CDR3 spans 19 residues. The germline V gene has CDR1 ENHRY and CDR2 SYGVKD. Trimming left V 3 bases short and J 0 bases short, with 21 bases between. As DNA, the CDR3 is TGTGCCATCAGTGACCCCGCCCGCGGGCGGTCAGGCTCCTACAATGAGCAGTTCTTC. Translation: CAISDPARGRSGSYNEQFF.

This clonotype was observed at least ten times. This rearrangement joins TRBV18 to TRBJ1-6; D might be TRBD1 (5 bases). The CDR3 covers 14 residues. From germline, CDR1 is KGHSH and CDR2 LQKENI. Trimming removed 2 bases at V and 5 bases at J, with 7 bases between. The CDR3 DNA reads TGTGCCAGCTCACCATTGACAGATAATTCACCCCTCCACTTT. Protein sequence: CASSPLTDNSPLHF. Using reference TRBV18 and TRBJ1-6 for the parts outside the CDR3, the full variable domain is NAGVMQNPRHLVRRRGQEARLRCSPMKGHSHVYWYRQLPEEGLKFMVYLQKENIIDESGMPKERFSAEFPKEGPSILRIQQVVRGDSAAYFCASSPLTDNSPLHFGNGTRLTVT.

This clonotype was seen only once. V gene TRBV2 combines with J gene TRBJ2-1, with 10 nucleotides matching TRBD2. The CDR3 totals 16 residues. Germline lookup yields CDR1 SNHLY and CDR2 FYNNEI. V shed 1 base and J 4 bases; nucleotides not matched to a gene: 4. Written as DNA, the CDR3 is TGTGCCAGCAGTGAAGTAGCGGGAGGAAGATACAATGAGCAGTTCTTC. Its protein product is CASSEVAGGRYNEQFF.

This clonotype was recorded many times. This chain joins TRBV2 and TRBJ2-2; D unresolved. The V end lost 1 base, the J end lost 1 base, and 7 bases lay between the germline ends. This CDR3 contains 15 residues. CDR1 and CDR2 from the germline V gene are SNHLY and FYNNEI. The CDR3 bases are TGTGCCAGCAGTGAAGGGACCCAGAACACCGGGGAGCTGTTTTTT. It specifies CASSEGTQNTGELFF.